The present TCR beta chain was sequenced within a study of shared clonotypes between healthy human individuals (dated by TCRdb to about 2020). For context, the study as a whole: A couple of women and a few men aged 18 to 49 years were included in the cohort. Per donor, three plates each were used for CD4 naive and CD4 memory, two for CD8 naive, and one for CD8 memory. To estimate repertoire size and how much clonotype sharing occurs between individuals, the study deeply sequenced the blood TCR repertoires of several healthy adults. Libraries were prepared and TCR repertoires were sequenced by different laboratories using diverse techniques, in order to increase sequencing depth and limit assay-specific biases. Per donor, leukapheresis produced somewhere between about 0.9 and 10 billion PBMCs.

The donors were healthy, HIV-negative adults who had no recently reported acute infections or vaccinations. Every donor was a Caucasian adult residing in Nashville, Tennessee, USA. CD4+ T cells were enriched by magnetic negative selection; naive cells were then positively selected on CD45RA, and the negative fraction formed the memory subset. After blood collection by leukapheresis, PBMCs were isolated using Ficoll-Histopaque density gradient centrifugation and then cryopreserved in the vapor phase of liquid nitrogen. Analytical flow cytometry was used to check the purity and quantity of each magnetically sorted T cell population. Genomic DNA was isolated from every sorted fraction and measured by UV absorbance on a Nanodrop 2000c. Using the deep immunoSEQ assay, TCR CDR3 regions were amplified from genomic DNA by multiplex PCR. Extracted genomic DNA from each cell subset was spread evenly across all wells of several immunoSEQ 96-well plates, with each plate serving as a replicate. For sorted subsets, each replicate PCR was loaded with 150 to 250 ng genomic DNA, equivalent to 30,000 or so T cell genomes. Purified libraries were measured with a Qubit 3.0 fluorometer, size-checked on a Bioanalyzer 2100, and measured again with the KAPA Library Quantification kit. A separate single-read 150-cycle Illumina NextSeq 550 flow cell was used to sequence each immunoSEQ 96-well plate. The original methods were these. Because the immunoSEQ output included only junctional sequences and no quality scores, the filtering could not be the same as the filtering used for full-length reads. Sequences were annotated with PyIR, a Python wrapper for IgBLAST v1.9, and V/J genes and CDR3 were assigned using IMGT germline references. Reads with weak V/J assignments (E-value above 1e-6), missing CDR3, stop codons, out-of-frame junctions, or ambiguous translated residues were removed. V3J clonotypes were defined as sequences sharing an identical inferred V gene, J gene, and CDR3 amino acid sequence. To compute the percentage overlap between repertoires, the number of shared unique clonotypes was divided by the size of the smaller repertoire. RTK rarefaction, the Chao1 estimator, and Recon v2.1 estimates of unobserved clonotypes were used to assess repertoire richness. For all TCRbeta clonotypes obtained by the gDNA method from four donors, generation probabilities were computed with OLGA. TCRdb carries this immuneACCESS record with in-frame sequences only. Its versions omit some clonotypes, under half of them owing to an unresolved V gene in the studies checked, with the rest unexplained. Clone size and the V and J calls come from that table; the DNA yielded D and trimming. The sample contains 2 million to 3 million clones, roughly 93% of them found a single time. About 0.39% of the sample is in the top ten clones.

Measured from the cysteine to the phenylalanine, the CDR3 is 15 residues long. Just CDR3 DNA is preserved here, 45 bases in frame from base 1. The germline V gene yields SNHLY for CDR1 and FYNNEI for CDR2. At the junction V is shortened by 6 bases and J by 5 bases, with 19 bases in between. As concerns this clone: No cognate antigen has been identified for it. The sample holds no much larger clone one base away, and base qualities are not on file.

The paper's findings and limits, for the study overall: Compared with non-shared clonotypes, the clonotypes found in all four sorted-subset donors had higher generation probabilities. Sampling was restricted to blood, and TCR repertoires in tissue are likely to differ from TCR repertoires in blood. Across four donors, around 5% of naive CD4, roughly 3.8% of naive CD8, about 2.3% of memory CD4, and 0.4% of memory CD8 clonotypes were shared. Rarefaction of sorted-subset datasets indicated incomplete sequencing despite the large sequencing depth. Naive subsets generally had larger estimated clonotype richness than memory subsets did. Because the study included only a small number of donors, the genetic and exposure-history diversity represented was limited. Pairwise subsampling indicated that sequencing depth was expected to affect the degree of clonotype sharing among donors.

This clonotype was obtained from a man aged 18-30 years in good health. Some clones in this sample may be carry-over from other donors' samples. The sequencing input was naive CD4+ T cells from PBMCs. Explained via the paper, the cell subset or site label denotes: CD45RA+ positively selected. The rearranged segments are TRBV2 and TRBJ2-5; TRBD2 is a weak D gene call, 6 bases matching. The DNA reads as follows: TGTGCCAGCAGGAAGTGGACTATGTCTGGCGAGACCCAGTACTTC. Its protein product is CASRKWTMSGETQYF.